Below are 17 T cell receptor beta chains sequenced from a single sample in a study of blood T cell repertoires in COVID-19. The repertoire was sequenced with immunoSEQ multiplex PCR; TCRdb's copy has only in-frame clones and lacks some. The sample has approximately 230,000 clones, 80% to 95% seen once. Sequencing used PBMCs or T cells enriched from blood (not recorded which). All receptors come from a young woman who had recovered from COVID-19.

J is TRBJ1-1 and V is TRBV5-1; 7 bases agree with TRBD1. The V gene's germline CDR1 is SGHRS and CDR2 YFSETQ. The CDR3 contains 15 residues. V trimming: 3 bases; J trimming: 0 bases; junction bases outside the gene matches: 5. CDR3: CASSSSGGMNTEAFF. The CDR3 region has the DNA TGCGCCAGCAGCTCCTCAGGGGGGATGAACACTGAAGCTTTCTTT.

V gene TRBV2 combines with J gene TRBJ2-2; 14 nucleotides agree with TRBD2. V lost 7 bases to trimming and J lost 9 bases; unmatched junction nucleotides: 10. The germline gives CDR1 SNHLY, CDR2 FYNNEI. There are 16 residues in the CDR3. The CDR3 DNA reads TGTGCCAGCAACGATCCCGGGACTAGCGGGAGTAGGGAGCTGTTTTTT. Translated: CASNDPGTSGSRELFF.

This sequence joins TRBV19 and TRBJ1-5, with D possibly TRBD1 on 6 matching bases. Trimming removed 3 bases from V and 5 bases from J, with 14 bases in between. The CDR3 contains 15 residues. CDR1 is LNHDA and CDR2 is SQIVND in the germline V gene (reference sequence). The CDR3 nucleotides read TGTGCCAGTAGTATGTTACAGGGCTTCGATCAGCCCCAGCATTTT. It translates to CASSMLQGFDQPQHF. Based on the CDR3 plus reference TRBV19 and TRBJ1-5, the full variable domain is DGGITQSPKYLFRKEGQNVTLSCEQNLNHDAMYWYRQDPGQGLRLIYYSQIVNDFQKGDIAEGYSVSREKKESFPLTVTSAQKNPTAFYLCASSMLQGFDQPQHFGDGTRLSIL.

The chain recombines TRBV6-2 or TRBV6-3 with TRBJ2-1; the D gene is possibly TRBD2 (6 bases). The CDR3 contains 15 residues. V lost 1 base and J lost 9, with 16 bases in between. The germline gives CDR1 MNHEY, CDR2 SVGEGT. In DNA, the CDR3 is TGTGCCAGCAGTTACTGGGGGGAGCCGGATACTGAGCAGTTCTTC. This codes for CASSYWGEPDTEQFF.

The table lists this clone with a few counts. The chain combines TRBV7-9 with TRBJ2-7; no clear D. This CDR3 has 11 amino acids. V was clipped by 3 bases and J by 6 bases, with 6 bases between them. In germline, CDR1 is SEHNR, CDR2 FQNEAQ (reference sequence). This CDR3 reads CASSFLSEQYF. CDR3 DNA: TGTGCCAGCAGCTTCCTCAGCGAGCAGTACTTC.

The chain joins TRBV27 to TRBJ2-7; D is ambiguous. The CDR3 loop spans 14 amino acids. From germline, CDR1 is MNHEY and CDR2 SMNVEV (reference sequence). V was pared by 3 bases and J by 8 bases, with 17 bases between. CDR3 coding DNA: TGTGCCAGCAGTTTCGAACGGGTACTCCTCAAGCAGTACTTC. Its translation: CASSFERVLLKQYF.

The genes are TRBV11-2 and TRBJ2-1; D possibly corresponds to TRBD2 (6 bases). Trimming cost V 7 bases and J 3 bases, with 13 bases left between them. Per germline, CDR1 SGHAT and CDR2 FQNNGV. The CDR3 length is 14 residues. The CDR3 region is CASTLSGDYNEQFF. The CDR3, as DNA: TGTGCCAGCACCCTATCGGGGGACTACAATGAGCAGTTCTTC.

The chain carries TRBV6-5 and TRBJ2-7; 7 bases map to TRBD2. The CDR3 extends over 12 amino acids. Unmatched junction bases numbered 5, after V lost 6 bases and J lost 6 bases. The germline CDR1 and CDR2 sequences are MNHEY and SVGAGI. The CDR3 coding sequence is TGTGCCAGCAGGAAACCGGGAGGCGAGCAGTACTTC. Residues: CASRKPGGEQYF.

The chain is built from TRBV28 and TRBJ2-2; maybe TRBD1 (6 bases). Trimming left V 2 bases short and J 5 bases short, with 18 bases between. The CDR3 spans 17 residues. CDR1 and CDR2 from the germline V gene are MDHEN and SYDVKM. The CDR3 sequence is CASSLTGRGRNTGELFF. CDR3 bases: TGTGCCAGCAGTTTAACGGGCAGGGGCCGTAATACCGGGGAGCTGTTTTTT.

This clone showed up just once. Here the CDR3 DNA reads TGTGCCAGCAGCTCGCTTTCCGGCGAGCAGTACTTC. This gives the protein CASSSLSGEQYF. V usage is TRBV5-6 and J usage is TRBJ2-7; no reliable D call. CDR1 SGHDT and CDR2 YYEEEE come from the germline V gene. V dropped 3 bases and J dropped 6 bases, with 10 bases sitting between them. The CDR3 length is 12 residues.

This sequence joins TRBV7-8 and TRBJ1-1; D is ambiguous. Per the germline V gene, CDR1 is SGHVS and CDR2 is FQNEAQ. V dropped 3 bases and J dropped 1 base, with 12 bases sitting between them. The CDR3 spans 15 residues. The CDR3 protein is CASSFGSQRNTEAFF. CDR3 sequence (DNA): TGTGCCAGCAGCTTCGGGTCTCAGAGGAACACTGAAGCTTTCTTT.

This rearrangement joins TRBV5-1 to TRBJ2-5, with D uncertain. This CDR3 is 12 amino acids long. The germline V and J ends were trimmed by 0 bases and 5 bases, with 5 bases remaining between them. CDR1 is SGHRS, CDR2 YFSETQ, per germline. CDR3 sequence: CASSLVSETQYF. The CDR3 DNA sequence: TGCGCCAGCAGCTTGGTCAGTGAGACCCAGTACTTC.

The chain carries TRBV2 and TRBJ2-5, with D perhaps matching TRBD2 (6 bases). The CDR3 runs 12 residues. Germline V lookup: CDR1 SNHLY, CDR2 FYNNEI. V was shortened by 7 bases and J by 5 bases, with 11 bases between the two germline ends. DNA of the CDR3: TGTGCCAGCACGGGGGACTTGGAGACCCAGTACTTC. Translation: CASTGDLETQYF.

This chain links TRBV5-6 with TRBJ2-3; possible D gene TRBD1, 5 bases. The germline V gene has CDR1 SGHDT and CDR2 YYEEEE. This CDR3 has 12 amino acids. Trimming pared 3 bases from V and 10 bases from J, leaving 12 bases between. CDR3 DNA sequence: TGTGCCAGCAGCTCAGGGTTCACCTCGCAGTATTTT. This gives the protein CASSSGFTSQYF.

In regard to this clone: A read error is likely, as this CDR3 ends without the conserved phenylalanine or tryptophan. DNA of the CDR3: TGTGCCAGCTCACCAGAGACAGGAATTCAGCCCCAGCATCTT. Its protein product is CASSPETGIQPQHL. The chain is built from TRBV18 and TRBJ1-5; possible D gene TRBD1, 6 bases. V lost 2 bases to trimming and J lost 6 bases, with 11 bases between them. CDR3 length equals 14 residues. The germline gives CDR1 KGHSH, CDR2 LQKENI.

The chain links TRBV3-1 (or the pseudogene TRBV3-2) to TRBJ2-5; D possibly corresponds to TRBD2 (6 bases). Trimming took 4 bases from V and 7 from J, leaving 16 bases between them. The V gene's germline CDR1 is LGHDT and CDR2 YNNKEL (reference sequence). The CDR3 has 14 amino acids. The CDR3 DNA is TGTGCCAGCAGCCCGGGGAGGTCAGCGGGGACCCAGTACTTC. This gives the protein CASSPGRSAGTQYF.

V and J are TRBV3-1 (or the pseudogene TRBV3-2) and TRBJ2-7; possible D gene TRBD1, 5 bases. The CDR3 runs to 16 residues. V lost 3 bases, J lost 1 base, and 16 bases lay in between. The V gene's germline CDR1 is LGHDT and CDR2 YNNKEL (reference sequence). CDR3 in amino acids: CASSHDNWRQSYEQYF. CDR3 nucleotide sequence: TGTGCCAGCAGCCACGATAACTGGAGACAGTCCTACGAGCAGTACTTC.